This T cell receptor beta chain was sequenced for a study of CD8+ T cells in alopecia areata. Study-wide context: The drug, oral tofacitinib, was given to treated patients at 5 to 10 mg twice daily.

The V gene end was trimmed by 5 bases and the J gene end by 7 bases; junction bases not matched to a gene: 8. The CDR3 covers 15 residues. CDR1 MDHEN and CDR2 SYDVKM come from the germline V gene. Patients with alopecia areata provided lesional scalp punch biopsies as well as peripheral blood. cDNA serving as the sequencing template came from extracted, reverse transcribed RNA. TCRdb's table, derived via immunoSEQ multiplex PCR, lists solely in-frame clones and lacks some. The table records approximately 150,000 clones, 40% to 50% of them present only once. The chain links TRBV28 to TRBJ2-2; 9 nucleotides match TRBD1. The sequenced material came from CD4+ T cells sorted from blood. The receptor was isolated from a human donor with alopecia areata. CDR3 nucleotide sequence: TGTGCCAGCAGTGGGACAGGGTGGTTAGGCGGGGAGCTGTTTTTT. Translating it yields CASSGTGWLGGELFF.